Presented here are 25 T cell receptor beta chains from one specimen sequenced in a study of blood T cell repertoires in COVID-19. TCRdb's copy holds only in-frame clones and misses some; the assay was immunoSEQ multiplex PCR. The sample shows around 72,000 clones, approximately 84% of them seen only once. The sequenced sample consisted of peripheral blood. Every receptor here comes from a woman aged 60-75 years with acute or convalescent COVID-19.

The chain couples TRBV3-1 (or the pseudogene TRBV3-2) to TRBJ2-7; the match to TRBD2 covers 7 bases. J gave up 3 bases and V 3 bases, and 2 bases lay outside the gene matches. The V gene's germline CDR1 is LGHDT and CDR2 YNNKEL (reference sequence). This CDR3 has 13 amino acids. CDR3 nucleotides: TGTGCCAGCAGCCAGAGGACTAGCTACGAGCAGTACTTC. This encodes CASSQRTSYEQYF.

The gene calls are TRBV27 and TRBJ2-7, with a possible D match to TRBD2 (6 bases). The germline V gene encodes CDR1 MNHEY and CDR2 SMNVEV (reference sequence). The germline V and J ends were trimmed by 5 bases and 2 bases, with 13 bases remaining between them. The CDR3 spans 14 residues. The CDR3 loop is CASSLRGETYEQYF. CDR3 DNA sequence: TGTGCCAGCAGTCTCCGCGGGGAAACCTACGAGCAGTACTTC.

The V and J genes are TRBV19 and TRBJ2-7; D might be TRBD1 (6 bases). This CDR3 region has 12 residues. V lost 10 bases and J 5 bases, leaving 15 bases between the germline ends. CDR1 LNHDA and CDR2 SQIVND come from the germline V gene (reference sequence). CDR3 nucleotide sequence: TGTGCCACTAATCAGGGGTATGACGAGCAGTACTTC. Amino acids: CATNQGYDEQYF.

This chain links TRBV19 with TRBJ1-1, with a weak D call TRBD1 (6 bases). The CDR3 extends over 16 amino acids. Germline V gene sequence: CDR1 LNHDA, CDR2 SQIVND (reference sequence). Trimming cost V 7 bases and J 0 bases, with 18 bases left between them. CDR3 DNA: TGTGCCAGTACCCAGCCGACAGGCACCTTGAACACTGAAGCTTTCTTT. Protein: CASTQPTGTLNTEAFF.

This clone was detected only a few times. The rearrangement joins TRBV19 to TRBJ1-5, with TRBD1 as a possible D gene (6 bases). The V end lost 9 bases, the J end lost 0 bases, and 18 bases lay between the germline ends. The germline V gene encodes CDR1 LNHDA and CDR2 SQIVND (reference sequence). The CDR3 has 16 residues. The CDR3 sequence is CASQIRDTPSNQPQHF. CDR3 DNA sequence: TGTGCCAGCCAAATCCGGGACACTCCTAGCAATCAGCCCCAGCATTTT.

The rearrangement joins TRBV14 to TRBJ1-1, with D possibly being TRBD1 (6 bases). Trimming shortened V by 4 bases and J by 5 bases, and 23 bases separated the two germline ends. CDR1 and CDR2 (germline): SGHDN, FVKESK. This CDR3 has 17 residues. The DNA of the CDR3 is TGTGCCAGCAGCCTCCCCGGGGGGGCGACCCCGGGGACTGAAGCTTTCTTT. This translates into CASSLPGGATPGTEAFF. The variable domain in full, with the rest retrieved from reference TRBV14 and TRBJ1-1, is EAGVTQFPSHSVIEKGQTVTLRCDPISGHDNLYWYRRVMGKEIKFLLHFVKESKQDESGMPNNRFLAERTGGTYSTLKVQPAELEDSGVYFCASSLPGGATPGTEAFFGQGTRLTVV.

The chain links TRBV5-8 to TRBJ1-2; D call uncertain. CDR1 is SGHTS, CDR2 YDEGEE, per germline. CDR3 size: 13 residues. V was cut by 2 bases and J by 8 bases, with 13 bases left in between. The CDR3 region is CASSFTGKGGYTF. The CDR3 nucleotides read TGTGCCAGCAGCTTTACGGGAAAGGGAGGCTACACCTTC. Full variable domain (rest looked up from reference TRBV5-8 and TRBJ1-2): EAGVTQSPTHLIKTRGQQATLRCSPISGHTSVYWYQQALGLGLQFLLWYDEGEERNRGNFPPRFSGRQFPNYSSELNVNALELEDSALYLCASSFTGKGGYTFGSGTRLTVV.

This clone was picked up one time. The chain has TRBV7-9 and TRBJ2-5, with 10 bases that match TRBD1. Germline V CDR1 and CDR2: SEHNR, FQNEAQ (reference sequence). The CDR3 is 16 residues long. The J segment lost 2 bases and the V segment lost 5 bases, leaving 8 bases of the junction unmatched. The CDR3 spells CASSRGGTGVQETQYF. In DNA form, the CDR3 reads TGTGCCAGCAGCCGGGGAGGGACAGGGGTTCAAGAGACCCAGTACTTC.

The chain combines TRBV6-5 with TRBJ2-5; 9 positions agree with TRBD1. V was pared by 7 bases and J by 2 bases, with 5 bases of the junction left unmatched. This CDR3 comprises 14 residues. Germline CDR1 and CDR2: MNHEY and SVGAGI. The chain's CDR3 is CASKLDRGQETQYF. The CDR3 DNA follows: TGTGCCAGCAAACTGGACAGGGGACAAGAGACCCAGTACTTC.

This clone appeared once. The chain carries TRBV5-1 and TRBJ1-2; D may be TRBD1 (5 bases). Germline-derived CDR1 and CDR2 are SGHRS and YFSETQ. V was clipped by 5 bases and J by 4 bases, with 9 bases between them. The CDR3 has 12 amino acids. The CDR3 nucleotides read TGCGCCAGCAGACGAGACAGCTATGGCTACACCTTC. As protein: CASRRDSYGYTF.

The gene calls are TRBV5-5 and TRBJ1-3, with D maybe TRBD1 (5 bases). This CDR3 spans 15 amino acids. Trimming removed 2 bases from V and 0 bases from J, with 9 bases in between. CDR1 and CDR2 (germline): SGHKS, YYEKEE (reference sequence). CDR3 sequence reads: CASSLDSISGNTIYF. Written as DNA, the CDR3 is TGTGCCAGCAGCTTAGACAGTATCTCTGGAAACACCATATATTTT.

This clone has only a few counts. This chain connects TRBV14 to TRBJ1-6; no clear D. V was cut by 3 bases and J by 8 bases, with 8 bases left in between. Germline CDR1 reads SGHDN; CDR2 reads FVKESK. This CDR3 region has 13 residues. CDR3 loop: CASSQGRYSPLHF. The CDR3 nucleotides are TGTGCCAGCAGCCAGGGGAGATATTCACCCCTCCACTTT.

The CDR3 nucleotides are TGTGCCAGCAGCTTCCGGACTAGCGGGGGCGCAGATACGCAGTATTTT. Translated, it gives CASSFRTSGGADTQYF. The rearrangement uses TRBV7-8 and TRBJ2-3, with 13 bases fitting TRBD2. The germline gives CDR1 SGHVS, CDR2 FQNEAQ. CDR3 size: 16 residues. The junction had 4 bases not matched to a gene; V was cut back by 3 bases and J by 4 bases. The variable domain in full, with the rest retrieved from reference TRBV7-8 and TRBJ2-3, is GAGVSQSPRYKVAKRGQDVALRCDPISGHVSLFWYQQALGQGPEFLTYFQNEAQLDKSGLPSDRFFAERPEGSVSTLKIQRTQQEDSAVYLCASSFRTSGGADTQYFGPGTRLTVL.

CDR3 bases: TGTGCCAGCAGCCAAGAGCCCGAATACATTGGCTACACCTTC. Amino acids: CASSQEPEYIGYTF. The chain uses TRBV3-1 (or the pseudogene TRBV3-2) and TRBJ1-2; D is undetermined. This CDR3 has 14 amino acids. Between the trimmed V and J ends, which lost 0 bases and 7 bases, there was a span of 12 bases. CDR1 is LGHDT and CDR2 is YNNKEL in the germline V gene (reference sequence).

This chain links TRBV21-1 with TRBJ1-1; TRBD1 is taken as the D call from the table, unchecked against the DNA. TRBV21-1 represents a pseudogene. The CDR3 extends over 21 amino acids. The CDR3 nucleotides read TGTGCCAGCAGCAAAGGAACCGGACAGTTTCCAATTCCCAAACCGAACACTGAAGCTTTCTTT. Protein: CASSKGTGQFPIPKPNTEAFF.

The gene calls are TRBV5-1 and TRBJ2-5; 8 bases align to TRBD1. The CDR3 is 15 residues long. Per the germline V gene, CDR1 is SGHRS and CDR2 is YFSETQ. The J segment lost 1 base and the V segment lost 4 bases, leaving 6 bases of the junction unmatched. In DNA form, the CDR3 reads TGCGCCAGCAGCAGAGGACAGGGCATCCAAGAGACCCAGTACTTC. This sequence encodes CASSRGQGIQETQYF.

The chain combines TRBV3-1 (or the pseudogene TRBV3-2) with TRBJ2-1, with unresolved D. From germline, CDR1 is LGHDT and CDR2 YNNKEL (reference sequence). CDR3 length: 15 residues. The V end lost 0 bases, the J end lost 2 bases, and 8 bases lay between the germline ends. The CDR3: CASSQDEQAYNEQFF. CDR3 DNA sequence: TGTGCCAGCAGCCAAGATGAGCAGGCCTACAATGAGCAGTTCTTC.

Here the CDR3 DNA reads TGTGCAAGTCGCTTAGTGGACAGCTGCAATCAGCCCCAGCATTTT. As protein: CASRLVDSCNQPQHF. The chain couples TRBV12-2 to TRBJ1-5; whether TRBD1, the table's D call, matches the DNA was not checked. TRBV12-2 is given as a pseudogene. This CDR3 is built from 15 residues.

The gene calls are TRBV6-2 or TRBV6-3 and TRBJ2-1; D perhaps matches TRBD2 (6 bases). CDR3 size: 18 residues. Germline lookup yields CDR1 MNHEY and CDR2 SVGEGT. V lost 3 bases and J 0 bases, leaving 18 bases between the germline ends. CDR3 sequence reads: CASSYARGQLSSYNEQFF. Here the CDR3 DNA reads TGTGCCAGCAGTTATGCGCGGGGCCAACTAAGCTCCTACAATGAGCAGTTCTTC.

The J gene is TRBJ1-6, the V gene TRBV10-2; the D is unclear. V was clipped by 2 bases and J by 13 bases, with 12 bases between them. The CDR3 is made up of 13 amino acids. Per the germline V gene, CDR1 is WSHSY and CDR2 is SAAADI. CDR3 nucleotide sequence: TGCGCCAGCAGTGAGGCAGCCCCCAGGCCCCTCCACTTT. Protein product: CASSEAAPRPLHF.

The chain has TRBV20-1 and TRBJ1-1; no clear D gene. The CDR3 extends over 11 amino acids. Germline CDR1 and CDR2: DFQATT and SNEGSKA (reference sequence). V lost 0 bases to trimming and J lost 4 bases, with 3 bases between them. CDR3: CSARDITEAFF. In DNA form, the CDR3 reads TGCAGTGCTAGAGATATCACTGAAGCTTTCTTT.

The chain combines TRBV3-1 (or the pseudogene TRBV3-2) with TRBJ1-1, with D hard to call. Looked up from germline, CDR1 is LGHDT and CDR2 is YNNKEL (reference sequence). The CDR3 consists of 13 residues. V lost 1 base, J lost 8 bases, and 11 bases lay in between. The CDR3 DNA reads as TGTGCCAGCAGCCAAGCACGGACTGGCGAAGCTTTCTTT. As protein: CASSQARTGEAFF.

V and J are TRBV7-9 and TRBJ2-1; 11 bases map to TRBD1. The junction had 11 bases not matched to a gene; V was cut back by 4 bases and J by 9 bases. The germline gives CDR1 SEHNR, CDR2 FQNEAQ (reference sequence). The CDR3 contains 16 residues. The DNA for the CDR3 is TGTGCCAGCAGCTCCAGGACAGGGGGCTCATGGAGTGAGCAGTTCTTC. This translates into CASSSRTGGSWSEQFF.

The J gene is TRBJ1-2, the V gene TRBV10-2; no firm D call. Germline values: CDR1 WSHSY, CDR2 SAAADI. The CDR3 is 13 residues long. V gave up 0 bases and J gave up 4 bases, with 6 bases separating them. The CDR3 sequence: CASSESQAYGYTF. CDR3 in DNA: TGCGCCAGCAGTGAGTCCCAGGCCTATGGCTACACCTTC.

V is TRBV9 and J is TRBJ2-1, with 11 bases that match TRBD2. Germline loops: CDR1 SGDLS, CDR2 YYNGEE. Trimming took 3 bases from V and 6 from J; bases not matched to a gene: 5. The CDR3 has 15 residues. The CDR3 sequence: CASSGLAGRTNEQFF. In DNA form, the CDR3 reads TGTGCCAGCAGCGGACTAGCGGGGAGGACCAATGAGCAGTTCTTC.